The 27 T cell receptor beta chains below come from one sample, sequenced in a study of blood T cell repertoires in COVID-19 (dated by TCRdb to 2020 to 2022). Receptor libraries were prepared by the immunoSEQ multiplex PCR assay. TCRdb limited this immuneACCESS table to in-frame rearrangements with V and J called. A share of clones is missing; checked studies link under half to unresolved V genes, and the rest is unexplained. Counted in this sample were some 100,000 clones; 80% to 90% of them appeared once. Jointly, the top ten make up approximately 5.3% of the sample. What was sequenced was peripheral blood. Receptor source: a human donor in a cohort sampled during active COVID-19.

The rearrangement uses TRBV30 and TRBJ1-5, with a weak D call TRBD1 (6 bases). Looked up from germline, CDR1 is GTSNPN and CDR2 is SVGIG (reference sequence). The CDR3 extends over 13 amino acids. V lost 3 bases and J lost 5, with 11 bases in between. The CDR3 DNA is TGTGCCTGGAGCCGGGACACACATCAGCCCCAGCATTTT. Protein sequence: CAWSRDTHQPQHF.

V and J are TRBV10-3 and TRBJ2-3, with D perhaps matching TRBD1 (6 bases). V lost 9 bases, J lost 4 bases, and 11 bases lay in between. This CDR3 comprises 12 residues. Germline V CDR1 and CDR2: ENHRY, SYGVKD. The chain's CDR3 is CAIQGGADTQYF. CDR3 DNA sequence: TGTGCCATACAGGGTGGAGCAGATACGCAGTATTTT.

The chain carries TRBV9 and TRBJ2-1, with 12 bases that match TRBD2. Germline CDR1 is SGDLS and CDR2 is YYNGEE. This CDR3 is 16 amino acids long. Unmatched junction bases numbered 0, after V lost 0 bases and J lost 2 bases. In DNA form, the CDR3 reads TGTGCCAGCAGCGTAGGGACTAGCGGGACCTACAATGAGCAGTTCTTC. It yields the protein CASSVGTSGTYNEQFF. The full variable domain, rest sourced from reference TRBV9 and TRBJ2-1, is DSGVTQTPKHLITATGQRVTLRCSPRSGDLSVYWYQQSLDQGLQFLIQYYNGEERAKGNILERFSAQQFPDLHSELNLSSLELGDSALYFCASSVGTSGTYNEQFFGPGTRLTVL.

The chain carries TRBV19 and TRBJ2-2, with 9 bases aligning to TRBD2. CDR3 length equals 16 residues. The J segment lost 6 bases and the V segment lost 5 bases, leaving 10 bases of the junction unmatched. Germline lookup yields CDR1 LNHDA and CDR2 SQIVND (reference sequence). Here the CDR3 DNA reads TGTGCCAGTAGTCGTCTAGCGGGGCAGGCCCCCGGGGAGCTGTTTTTT. Translated: CASSRLAGQAPGELFF.

The V and J genes are TRBV21-1 and TRBJ1-2; the table assigns TRBD1, which was not confirmed against the DNA. TRBV21-1 counts as a pseudogene. CDR3 length: 14 residues. This chain's CDR3 is CASSLYPAGAGYTF. The CDR3 DNA reads as TGTGCCAGCAGCCTATACCCCGCAGGGGCTGGCTACACCTTC.

The chain couples TRBV4-1 to TRBJ2-7; maybe TRBD1 (5 bases). Trimming removed 1 base from V and 3 bases from J, with 10 bases in between. This CDR3 region has 14 residues. Germline-derived CDR1 and CDR2 are MGHRA and YSYEKL. In nucleotides, the CDR3 is TGCGCCAGCAGCCAAGGACAGCAGGGCTACGAGCAGTACTTC. This sequence encodes CASSQGQQGYEQYF.

The chain is built from TRBV6-1 and TRBJ2-7; TRBD2 aligns across 10 bases. The germline gives CDR1 MNHNS, CDR2 SASEGT. The V and J ends lost 0 bases and 3 bases, in that order; junction bases with no gene match: 2. The CDR3 totals 15 residues. The CDR3 DNA reads TGTGCCAGCAGTGAAGCGCCTAGCGGGAGCTACGAGCAGTACTTC. Encoded protein: CASSEAPSGSYEQYF.

The rearrangement uses TRBV19 and TRBJ2-3; 7 nucleotides line up with TRBD2. V shed 5 bases, J shed 3 bases, and the junction held 2 bases outside the gene matches. Germline CDR1 reads LNHDA; CDR2 reads SQIVND (reference sequence). The CDR3 covers 13 residues. CDR3 region: CASSPGRTDTQYF. The CDR3 DNA is TGTGCCAGTAGTCCCGGGAGGACAGATACGCAGTATTTT.

The chain recombines TRBV6-2 or TRBV6-3 with TRBJ2-2, with 8 bases aligning to TRBD1. The CDR3 extends over 13 amino acids. Germline CDR1 is MNHEY and CDR2 is SVGEGT. Germline trimming cut 6 bases from V and 6 bases from J; bases unmatched to any gene: 3. The DNA for the CDR3 is TGTGCCAGCAGCCCACAGGGGGCCGGGGAGCTGTTTTTT. Translated, it gives CASSPQGAGELFF.

CDR3 amino acids: CAISEPPGNTEAFF. The CDR3 DNA follows: TGTGCCATCAGTGAGCCTCCCGGGAACACTGAAGCTTTCTTT. The genes are TRBV10-3 and TRBJ1-1; D call uncertain. The CDR3 has 14 residues. The germline V gene has CDR1 ENHRY and CDR2 SYGVKD. Trimming took off 2 bases at V and 1 base at J, with 8 bases between the two ends.

This clone has a handful of counts. Other nucleotide sequences from this sample produce the same CDR3. The CDR3 sequence is CASSPQPGLSYEQYF. For the CDR3, the DNA is TGTGCCAGCTCACCCCAACCCGGACTTTCCTACGAGCAGTACTTC. J is TRBJ2-7 and V is TRBV18, with a possible D match to TRBD2 (5 bases). This CDR3 has 15 amino acids. Germline lookup yields CDR1 KGHSH and CDR2 LQKENI. Trimming removed 3 bases from V and 1 base from J, with 13 bases in between.

The chain joins TRBV7-9 to TRBJ2-1; a possible D gene is TRBD2 (6 bases). Germline values: CDR1 SEHNR, CDR2 FQNEAQ (reference sequence). The CDR3 extends over 13 amino acids. V was clipped by 5 bases and J by 7 bases, with 12 bases between them. The CDR3 protein is CASSLTRGNEQFF. CDR3 coding DNA: TGTGCCAGCAGCCTTACCCGGGGGAATGAGCAGTTCTTC.

The V and J genes are TRBV5-1 and TRBJ2-2; D is possibly TRBD2 (5 bases). V was shortened by 0 bases and J by 6 bases, with 6 bases between the two germline ends. The CDR3 runs to 13 residues. Looked up from germline, CDR1 is SGHRS and CDR2 is YFSETQ. The CDR3 is CASSLEGAGELFF. As DNA, the CDR3 is TGCGCCAGCAGCTTGGAGGGAGCCGGGGAGCTGTTTTTT.

This clone was observed once. The V call is TRBV7-2, the J call TRBJ2-7; D not resolved. V lost 6 bases and J lost 7, with 10 bases in between. Germline V gene lookup returns CDR1 SGHTA and CDR2 FQGNSA. This CDR3 has 11 amino acids. CDR3 bases: TGTGCCAGCAGTCGCGGCCCAGAGCAGTACTTC. Its translation: CASSRGPEQYF.

The rearrangement joins TRBV28 to TRBJ2-7; D is unclear. Germline CDR1 is MDHEN and CDR2 is SYDVKM. This CDR3 region has 13 residues. V lost 8 bases to trimming and J lost 2 bases, with 13 bases between them. The CDR3 is CASGLTPAYEQYF. DNA of the CDR3: TGTGCCAGCGGATTGACACCGGCCTACGAGCAGTACTTC. Filled out from reference TRBV28 and TRBJ2-7, the complete variable domain reads DVKVTQSSRYLVKRTGEKVFLECVQDMDHENMFWYRQDPGLGLRLIYFSYDVKMKEKGDIPEGYSVSREKKERFSLILESASTNQTSMYLCASGLTPAYEQYFGPGTRLTVT.

This clone was seen only a few times. This chain uses TRBV9 with TRBJ2-5; 9 bases agree with TRBD1. Germline V gene data show CDR1 as SGDLS and CDR2 as YYNGEE. This CDR3 region has 16 residues. V shed 4 bases and J 5 bases; nucleotides not matched to a gene: 12. CDR3 in DNA: TGTGCCAGCAGCTCTTCCGGGACAGGGCACGGCGAGACCCAGTACTTC. Translation: CASSSSGTGHGETQYF.

Notes on this clone: In the same sample, other DNA sequences code for this CDR3. The chain carries TRBV5-1 and TRBJ2-3, with no clear D. The ends were cut back, 0 bases at V and 3 bases at J, with 8 bases in the middle. CDR3 length: 14 residues. Germline V lookup: CDR1 SGHRS, CDR2 YFSETQ. The CDR3 bases are TGCGCCAGCAGCTTGGGGCACAATACAGATACGCAGTATTTT. Its translation is CASSLGHNTDTQYF.

The V gene is TRBV9, the J gene TRBJ1-2; the D gene is possibly TRBD1 (5 bases). Trimming took off 6 bases at V and 4 bases at J, with 16 bases between the two ends. CDR1 is SGDLS, CDR2 YYNGEE, per germline. This CDR3 is built from 14 residues. The CDR3 region is CASTAMDISYGYTF. CDR3 nucleotides: TGTGCCAGCACCGCAATGGACATAAGCTATGGCTACACCTTC.

This chain uses TRBV6-4 with TRBJ1-5; TRBD1 is a possible D gene (5 bases). Deletions cut 3 bases from V and 5 bases from J, with 14 bases between. CDR3 length equals 15 residues. CDR1 MRHNA and CDR2 SNTAGT come from the germline V gene. CDR3 DNA sequence: TGTGCCAGCAGTGAAACAACAGGCTTCGATCAGCCCCAGCATTTT. This codes for CASSETTGFDQPQHF.

V and J are TRBV7-8 and TRBJ1-6; D call uncertain. The V end lost 1 base, the J end lost 2 bases, and 9 bases lay between the germline ends. The CDR3 runs 16 residues. Germline V gene lookup returns CDR1 SGHVS and CDR2 FQNEAQ. CDR3 bases: TGTGCCAGCAGCTTAGTGCTGGAGGCCTATAATTCACCCCTCCACTTT. Its protein is CASSLVLEAYNSPLHF.

This chain connects TRBV7-2 to TRBJ1-5, with a possible D match to TRBD1 (6 bases). The CDR3 runs 15 residues. Looked up from germline, CDR1 is SGHTA and CDR2 is FQGNSA. V was clipped by 6 bases and J by 5 bases, with 17 bases between them. The CDR3 protein is CASSIVGGADQPQHF. In DNA form, the CDR3 reads TGTGCCAGCAGTATCGTAGGGGGGGCTGATCAGCCCCAGCATTTT.

The gene calls are TRBV19 and TRBJ2-7; 9 nucleotides match TRBD1. CDR1 and CDR2 from the germline V gene are LNHDA and SQIVND (reference sequence). CDR3 length: 15 amino acids. With 2 bases clipped from V and 7 bases from J, the junction kept 9 bases outside the gene matches. The CDR3 DNA sequence: TGTGCCAGTAGTATACCGGGACAGGGCAGATGGGAGCAGTACTTC. Its translation is CASSIPGQGRWEQYF.

The CDR3 DNA sequence: TGTGCCAGCAGCAAAGGGACTGTTTACAATGAGCAGTTCTTC. Translation gives CASSKGTVYNEQFF. J is TRBJ2-1 and V is TRBV11-3; D is possibly TRBD2 (6 bases). This CDR3 spans 14 amino acids. The V end lost 5 bases, the J end lost 4 bases, and 12 bases lay between the germline ends. Germline-derived CDR1 and CDR2 are SGHNT and YENEEA. The full variable domain, with the rest looked up from reference TRBV11-3 and TRBJ2-1, is EAGVVQSPRYKIIEKKQPVAFWCNPISGHNTLYWYLQNLGQGPELLIRYENEEAVDDSQLPKDRFSAERLKGVDSTLKIQPAELGDSAVYLCASSKGTVYNEQFFGPGTRLTVL.

V usage is TRBV19 and J usage is TRBJ1-2; maybe TRBD1 (5 bases). The V gene lost 5 bases and the J gene lost 4 bases, with 17 bases spanning the gap. CDR3 size: 15 residues. Germline CDR1 reads LNHDA; CDR2 reads SQIVND (reference sequence). The DNA for the CDR3 is TGTGCCAGTAGTGAAGCCAGGGTCGGTCGCTATGGCTACACCTTC. Translating gives CASSEARVGRYGYTF.

This sequence joins TRBV5-4 and TRBJ2-2, with 8 nucleotides matching TRBD2. The CDR3 is made up of 16 amino acids. Germline trimming cut 1 base from V and 1 base from J; bases unmatched to any gene: 3. Germline V lookup: CDR1 SGHNT, CDR2 YYREEE (reference sequence). As DNA, the CDR3 is TGTGCCAGCAGCTTGCACACTAGCGGGAACACCGGGGAGCTGTTTTTT. Its translation: CASSLHTSGNTGELFF.

V gene TRBV10-3 combines with J gene TRBJ1-2, with 7 nucleotides matching TRBD1. V lost 6 bases and J lost 4; bases outside the gene matches: 5. The CDR3 totals 13 residues. Germline CDR1 is ENHRY and CDR2 is SYGVKD. CDR3 protein: CAISETGTYGYTF. The CDR3 nucleotides are TGTGCCATCAGCGAGACAGGGACCTATGGCTACACCTTC.

The chain uses TRBV6-2 or TRBV6-3 and TRBJ2-3; 13 nucleotides align to TRBD2. The V segment lost 0 bases and the J segment 2 bases; nucleotides outside the gene matches: 5. Germline V lookup: CDR1 MNHEY, CDR2 SVGEGT. CDR3 size: 18 residues. CDR3 region: CASSYSKLAGGFTDTQYF. CDR3 nucleotides: TGTGCCAGCAGTTACTCGAAACTAGCGGGAGGGTTCACAGATACGCAGTATTTT.